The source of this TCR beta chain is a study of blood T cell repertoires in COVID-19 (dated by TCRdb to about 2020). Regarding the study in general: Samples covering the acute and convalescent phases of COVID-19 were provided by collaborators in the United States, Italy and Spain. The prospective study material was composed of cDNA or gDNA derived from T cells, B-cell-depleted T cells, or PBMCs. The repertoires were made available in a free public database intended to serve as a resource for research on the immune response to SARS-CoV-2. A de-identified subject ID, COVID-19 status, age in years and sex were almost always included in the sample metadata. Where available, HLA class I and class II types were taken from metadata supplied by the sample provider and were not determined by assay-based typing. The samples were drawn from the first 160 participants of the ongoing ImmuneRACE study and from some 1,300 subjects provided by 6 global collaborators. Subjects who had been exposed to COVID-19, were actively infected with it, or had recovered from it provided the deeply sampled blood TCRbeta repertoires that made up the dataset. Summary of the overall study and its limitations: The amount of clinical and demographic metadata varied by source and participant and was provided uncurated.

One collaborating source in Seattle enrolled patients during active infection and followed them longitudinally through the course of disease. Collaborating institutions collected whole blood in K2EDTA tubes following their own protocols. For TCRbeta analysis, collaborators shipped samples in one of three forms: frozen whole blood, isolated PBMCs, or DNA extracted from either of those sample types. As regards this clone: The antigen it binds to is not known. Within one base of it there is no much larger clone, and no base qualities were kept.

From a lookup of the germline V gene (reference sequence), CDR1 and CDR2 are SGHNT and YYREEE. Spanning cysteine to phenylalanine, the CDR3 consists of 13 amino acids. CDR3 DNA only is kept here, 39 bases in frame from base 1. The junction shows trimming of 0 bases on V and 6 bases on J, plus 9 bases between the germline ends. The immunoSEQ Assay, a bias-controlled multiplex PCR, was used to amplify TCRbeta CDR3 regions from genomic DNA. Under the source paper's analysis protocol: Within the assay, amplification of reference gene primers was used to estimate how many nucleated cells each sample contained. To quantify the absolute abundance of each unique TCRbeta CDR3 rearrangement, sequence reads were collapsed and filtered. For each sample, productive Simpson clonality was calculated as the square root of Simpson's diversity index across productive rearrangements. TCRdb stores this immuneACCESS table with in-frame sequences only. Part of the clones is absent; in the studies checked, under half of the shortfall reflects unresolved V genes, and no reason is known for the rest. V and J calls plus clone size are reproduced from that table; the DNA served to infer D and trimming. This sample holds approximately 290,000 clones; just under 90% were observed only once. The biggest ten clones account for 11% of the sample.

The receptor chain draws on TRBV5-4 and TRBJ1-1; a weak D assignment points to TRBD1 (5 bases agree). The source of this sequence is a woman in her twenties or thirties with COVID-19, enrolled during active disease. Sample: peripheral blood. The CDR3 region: CASSLGQFPEAFF. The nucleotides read TGTGCCAGCAGCTTGGGACAGTTCCCTGAAGCTTTCTTT.